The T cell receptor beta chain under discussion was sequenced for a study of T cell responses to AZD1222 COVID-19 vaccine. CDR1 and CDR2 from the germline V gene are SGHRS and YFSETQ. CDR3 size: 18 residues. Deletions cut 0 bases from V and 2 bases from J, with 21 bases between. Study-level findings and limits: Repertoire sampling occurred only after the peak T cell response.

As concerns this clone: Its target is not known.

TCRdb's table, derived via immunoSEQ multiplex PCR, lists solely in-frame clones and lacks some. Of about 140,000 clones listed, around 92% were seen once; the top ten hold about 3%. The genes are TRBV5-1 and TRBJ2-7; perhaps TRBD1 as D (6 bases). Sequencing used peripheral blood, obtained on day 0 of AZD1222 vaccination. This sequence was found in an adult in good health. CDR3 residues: CASSLAPTGGRRAYEQYF. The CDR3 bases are TGCGCCAGCAGCTTGGCCCCGACAGGTGGACGAAGGGCCTACGAGCAGTACTTC.